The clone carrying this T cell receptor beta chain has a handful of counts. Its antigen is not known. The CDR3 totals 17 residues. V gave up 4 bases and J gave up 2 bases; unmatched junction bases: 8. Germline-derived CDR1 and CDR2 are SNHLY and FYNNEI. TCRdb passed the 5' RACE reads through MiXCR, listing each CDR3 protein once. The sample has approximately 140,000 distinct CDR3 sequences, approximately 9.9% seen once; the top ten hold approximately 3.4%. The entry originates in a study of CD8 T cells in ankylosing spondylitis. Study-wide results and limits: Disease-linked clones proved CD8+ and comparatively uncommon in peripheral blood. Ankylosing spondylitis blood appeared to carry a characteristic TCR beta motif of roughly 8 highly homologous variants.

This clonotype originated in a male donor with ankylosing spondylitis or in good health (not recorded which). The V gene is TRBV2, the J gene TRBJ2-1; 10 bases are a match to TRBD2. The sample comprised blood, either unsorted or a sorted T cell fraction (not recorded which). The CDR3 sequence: CASSGASGSLTYNEQFF. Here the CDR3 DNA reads TGTGCCAGCAGTGGGGCTAGCGGGAGCTTAACCTACAATGAGCAGTTCTTC. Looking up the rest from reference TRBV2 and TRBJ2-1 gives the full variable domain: EPEVTQTPSHQVTQMGQEVILRCVPISNHLYFYWYRQILGQKVEFLVSFYNNEISEKSEIFDDQFSVERPDGSNFTLKIRSTKLEDSAMYFCASSGASGSLTYNEQFFGPGTRLTVL.